The TCR beta chain described here comes from a study of cytomegalovirus exposure and HLA in healthy donors. Whole-study findings and limits: According to a subsequent analysis, TCR clusters identified in the first cohort showed a tendency to co-occur across the approximately 120 validation repertoires. Cytomegalovirus status was reportedly diagnosed by the classifier with high specificity and sensitivity.

This clone was recorded a few times. Its antigen is as yet unknown. Donors were drawn from the 120-subject validation cohort, separate from the roughly 700-subject first cohort. Clones were sequenced by immunoSEQ multiplex PCR, and TCRdb holds only the in-frame ones, with some missing. Counted here are about 400,000 clones, roughly 88% occurring once; the ten biggest clones make up approximately 0.86%. Germline trimming cut 5 bases from V and 2 bases from J; bases unmatched to any gene: 3. The CDR3 length is 14 residues. CDR1 is MDHEN, CDR2 SYDVKM, per germline. Sequencing input: PBMCs. The chain combines TRBV28 with TRBJ2-1; 7 bases map to TRBD1. This receptor was obtained from a woman younger than 35 in good health and CMV-seronegative. The CDR3 bases are TGTGCCAGCAGTATTCAGGGGGCCTACAATGAGCAGTTCTTC. Protein sequence: CASSIQGAYNEQFF.